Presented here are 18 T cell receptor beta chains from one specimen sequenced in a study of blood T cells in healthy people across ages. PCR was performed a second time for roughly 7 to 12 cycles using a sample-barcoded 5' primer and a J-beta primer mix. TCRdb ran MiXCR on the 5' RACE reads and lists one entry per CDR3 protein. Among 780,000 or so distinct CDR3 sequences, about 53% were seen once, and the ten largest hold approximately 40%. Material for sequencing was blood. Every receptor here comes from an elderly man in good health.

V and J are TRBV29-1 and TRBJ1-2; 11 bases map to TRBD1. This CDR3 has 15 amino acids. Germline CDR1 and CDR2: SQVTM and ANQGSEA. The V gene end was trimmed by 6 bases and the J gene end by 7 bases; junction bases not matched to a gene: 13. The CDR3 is CSVETGTGGKRGYTF. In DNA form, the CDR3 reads TGCAGCGTAGAAACCGGGACAGGGGGAAAGCGTGGCTACACCTTC.

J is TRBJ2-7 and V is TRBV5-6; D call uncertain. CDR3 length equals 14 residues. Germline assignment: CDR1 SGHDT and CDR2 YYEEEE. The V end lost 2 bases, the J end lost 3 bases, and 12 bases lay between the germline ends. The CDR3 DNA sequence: TGTGCCAGCAGCTTCACCGGGCGGTACTACGAGCAGTACTTC. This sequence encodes CASSFTGRYYEQYF.

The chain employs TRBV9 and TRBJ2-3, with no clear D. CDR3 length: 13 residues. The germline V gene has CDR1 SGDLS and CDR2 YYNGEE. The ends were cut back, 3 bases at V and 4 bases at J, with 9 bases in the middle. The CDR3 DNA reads TGTGCCAGCAGCGAAGGGAACGCAGATACGCAGTATTTT. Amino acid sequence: CASSEGNADTQYF.

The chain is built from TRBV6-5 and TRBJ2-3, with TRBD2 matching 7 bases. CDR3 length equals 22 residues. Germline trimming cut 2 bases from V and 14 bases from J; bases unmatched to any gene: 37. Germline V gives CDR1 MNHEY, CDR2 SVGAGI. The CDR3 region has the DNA TGTGCCAGCAGTTACGAGCTACGAGATAGCGGGCAAAGCTACAGAGCTTCAAGAGACGCGTATTTT. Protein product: CASSYELRDSGQSYRASRDAYF.

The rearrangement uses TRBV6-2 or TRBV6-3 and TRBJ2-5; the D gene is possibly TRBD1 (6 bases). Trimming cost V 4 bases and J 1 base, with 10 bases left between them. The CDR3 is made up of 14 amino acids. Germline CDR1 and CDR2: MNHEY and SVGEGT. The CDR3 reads CASSFSDSQETQYF. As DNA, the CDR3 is TGTGCCAGCAGTTTCTCGGACAGCCAAGAGACCCAGTACTTC.

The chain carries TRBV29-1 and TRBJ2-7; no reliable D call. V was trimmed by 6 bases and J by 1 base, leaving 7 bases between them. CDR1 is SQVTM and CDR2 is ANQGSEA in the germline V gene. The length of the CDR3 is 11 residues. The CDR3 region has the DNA TGCAGCGTCCTGCTTTCCTACGAGCAGTACTTC. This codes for CSVLLSYEQYF.

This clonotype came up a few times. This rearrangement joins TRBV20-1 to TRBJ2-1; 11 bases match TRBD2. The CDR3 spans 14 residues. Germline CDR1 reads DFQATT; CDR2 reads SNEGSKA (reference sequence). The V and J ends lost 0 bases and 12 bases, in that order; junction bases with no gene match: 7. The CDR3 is CSARDPLAGDVQFF. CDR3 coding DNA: TGCAGTGCTAGAGATCCACTAGCGGGAGACGTGCAGTTCTTC.

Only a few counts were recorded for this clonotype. CDR3 in amino acids: CASSYSGLAGVYNEQYF. The CDR3 nucleotides read TGTGCCAGCAGTTATTCGGGTCTAGCGGGAGTCTACAATGAGCAGTACTTC. The genes are TRBV6-6 and TRBJ2-4; 10 positions agree with TRBD2. Germline trimming cut 3 bases from V and 13 bases from J; bases unmatched to any gene: 18. Germline V CDR1 and CDR2: MNHNY, SVGAGI (reference sequence). The length of the CDR3 is 17 residues.

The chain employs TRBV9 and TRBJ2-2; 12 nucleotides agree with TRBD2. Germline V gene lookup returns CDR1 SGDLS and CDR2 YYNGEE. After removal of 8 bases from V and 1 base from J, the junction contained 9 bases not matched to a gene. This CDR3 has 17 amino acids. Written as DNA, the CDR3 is TGTGCCAGTTCGCGGCTAGCGGGAGGGAGGAACACCGGGGAGCTGTTTTTT. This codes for CASSRLAGGRNTGELFF.

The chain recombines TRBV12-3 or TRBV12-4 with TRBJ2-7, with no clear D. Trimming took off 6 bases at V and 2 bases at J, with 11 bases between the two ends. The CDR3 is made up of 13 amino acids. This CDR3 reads CASRKGPAYEQYF. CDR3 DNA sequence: TGTGCCAGCAGGAAAGGACCAGCCTACGAGCAGTACTTC.

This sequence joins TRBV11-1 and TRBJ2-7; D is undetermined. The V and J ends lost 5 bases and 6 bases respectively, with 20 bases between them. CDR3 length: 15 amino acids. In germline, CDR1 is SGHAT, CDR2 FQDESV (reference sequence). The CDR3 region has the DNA TGTGCCAGCAGCCCCGTCCAAGGATCCCGAAGCGAGCAGTACTTC. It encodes CASSPVQGSRSEQYF.

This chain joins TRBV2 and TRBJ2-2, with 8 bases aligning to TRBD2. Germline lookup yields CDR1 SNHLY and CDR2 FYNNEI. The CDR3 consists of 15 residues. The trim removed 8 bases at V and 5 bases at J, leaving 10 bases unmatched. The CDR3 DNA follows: TGTGCCAGCGTCGGAGCGGGAGTCAATACCGGGGAGCTGTTTTTT. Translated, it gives CASVGAGVNTGELFF.

As DNA, the CDR3 is TGTGCCAGCAGGCGTCGACGGAGGGCCCTGAGCTCCTACAATGAGCAGTTCTTC. This translates into CASRRRRRALSSYNEQFF. The chain is built from TRBV7-2 and TRBJ2-1, with D maybe TRBD2 (6 bases). The CDR3 contains 18 residues. Germline V gene data show CDR1 as SGHTA and CDR2 as FQGNSA. Trimming removed 6 bases at V and 0 bases at J, with 21 bases between.

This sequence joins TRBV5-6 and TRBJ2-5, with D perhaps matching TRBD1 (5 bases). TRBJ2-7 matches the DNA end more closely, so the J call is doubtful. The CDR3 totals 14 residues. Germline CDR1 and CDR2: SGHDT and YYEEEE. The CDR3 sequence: CASSFRVGNYEQYF. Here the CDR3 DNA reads TGTGCCAGCAGCTTCAGGGTGGGGAATTACGAGCAGTACTTC.

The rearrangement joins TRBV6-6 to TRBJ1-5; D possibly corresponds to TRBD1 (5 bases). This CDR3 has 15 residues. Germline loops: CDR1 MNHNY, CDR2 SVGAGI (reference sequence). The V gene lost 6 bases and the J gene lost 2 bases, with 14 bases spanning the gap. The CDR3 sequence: CASRHQDSRNQPQHF. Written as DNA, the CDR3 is TGTGCCAGCAGGCACCAAGACAGTCGCAATCAGCCCCAGCATTTT.

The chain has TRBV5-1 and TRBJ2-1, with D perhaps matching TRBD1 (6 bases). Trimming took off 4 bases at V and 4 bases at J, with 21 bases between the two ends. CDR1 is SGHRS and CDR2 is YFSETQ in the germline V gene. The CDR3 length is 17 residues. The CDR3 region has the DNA TGCGCCAGCAGCACACCACCAGACAGGCCCCGTTACAATGAGCAGTTCTTC. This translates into CASSTPPDRPRYNEQFF.

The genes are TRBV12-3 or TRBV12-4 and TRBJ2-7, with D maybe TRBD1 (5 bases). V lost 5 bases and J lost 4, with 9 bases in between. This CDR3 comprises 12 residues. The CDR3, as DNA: TGTGCCAGCAGTAAAGGACAATACGAGCAGTACTTC. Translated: CASSKGQYEQYF.

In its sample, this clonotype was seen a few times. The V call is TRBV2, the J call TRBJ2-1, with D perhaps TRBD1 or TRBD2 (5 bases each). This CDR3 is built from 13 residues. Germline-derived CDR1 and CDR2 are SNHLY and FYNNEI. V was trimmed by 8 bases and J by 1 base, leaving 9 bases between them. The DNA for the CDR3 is TGTGCCAGCTACGAGGGGTCCTACAATGAGCAGTTCTTC. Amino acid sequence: CASYEGSYNEQFF. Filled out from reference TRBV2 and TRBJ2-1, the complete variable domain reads EPEVTQTPSHQVTQMGQEVILRCVPISNHLYFYWYRQILGQKVEFLVSFYNNEISEKSEIFDDQFSVERPDGSNFTLKIRSTKLEDSAMYFCASYEGSYNEQFFGPGTRLTVL.